One sample yielded the 30 T cell receptor beta chains listed below, sequenced in a study of Ad26.COV2.S vaccination and SARS-CoV-2 variants. Here immunoSEQ multiplex PCR was the method, and the copy in TCRdb shows in-frame clones only, minus some. The sample includes a few hundred thousand clones, 80% to 95% of them seen just once. Treatment reported: roughly 19 received Ad26.COV2.S at low or high dose, single or two shots; 5 received placebo; per-sample allocation not given. The samples date from day 63 after the first vaccine or placebo injection. Sequenced here: peripheral blood, sampled in a trial of Ad26.COV2.S vaccine versus placebo. These receptors were collected from a person aged 18-65 years who received the Ad26.COV2.S COVID-19 vaccine or a placebo.

Turning to this clone: An end of the junction differs from the germline gene, which may be a read error. The chain links TRBV6-1 to TRBJ2-7, with a tentative D call TRBD2 (6 bases). CDR3 length equals 13 residues. From germline, CDR1 is MNHNS and CDR2 SASEGT. In DNA, the CDR3 is TGTGCCAGCACTGAAGCGGGTTACTACGAGCAGTACTTC. Amino acid sequence: CASTEAGYYEQYF.

This rearrangement joins TRBV15 to TRBJ2-3; D might be TRBD1 or TRBD2, each matching 6 bases. The CDR3 is 15 residues long. V was cut by 3 bases and J by 0 bases, with 10 bases left in between. Looked up from germline, CDR1 is LNHNV and CDR2 is YYDKDF (reference sequence). CDR3 coding DNA: TGTGCCACCAGCAGGGAGGGGGGAAGCACAGATACGCAGTATTTT. This gives the protein CATSREGGSTDTQYF.

In nucleotides, the CDR3 is TGTGCCACCAGCCCAAGGAGGGGGGCGGGCACAGATACGCAGTATTTT. This encodes CATSPRRGAGTDTQYF. The V gene is TRBV24-1, the J gene TRBJ2-3, with D possibly called TRBD1 or TRBD2 (6 bases each). CDR1 and CDR2 from the germline V gene are KGHDR and SFDVKD. Trimming stripped 7 bases from V and 1 base from J, with 17 bases between. This CDR3 region has 16 residues.

The V and J genes are TRBV10-3 and TRBJ1-3; D is perhaps TRBD1 (5 bases). This CDR3 has 13 residues. Trimming left V 7 bases short and J 1 base short, with 8 bases between. CDR1 is ENHRY, CDR2 SYGVKD, per germline. CDR3 sequence: CAIKEGSGNTIYF. The CDR3 nucleotides read TGTGCCATCAAGGAGGGGTCTGGAAACACCATATATTTT.

CDR3 amino acids: CASSSGPTSGEQYF. CDR3 DNA: TGTGCCAGCAGCTCGGGCCCGACGTCTGGCGAGCAGTACTTC. This chain connects TRBV7-2 to TRBJ2-7; D is ambiguous. Germline lookup yields CDR1 SGHTA and CDR2 FQGNSA. V was shortened by 4 bases and J by 6 bases, with 16 bases between the two germline ends. CDR3 length equals 14 residues.

This chain uses TRBV27 with TRBJ2-2; 10 nucleotides align to TRBD2. Per the germline V gene, CDR1 is MNHEY and CDR2 is SMNVEV (reference sequence). V shed 5 bases, J shed 5 bases, and the junction held 23 bases outside the gene matches. There are 21 residues in the CDR3. As DNA, the CDR3 is TGTGCCAGCAGTCCGAGGACAGGGTTAGAGCTAGCGGGAGAATTGACCGGGGAGCTGTTTTTT. It codes for CASSPRTGLELAGELTGELFF.

This clone occurred once. V is TRBV3-1 (or the pseudogene TRBV3-2) and J is TRBJ2-7, with D hard to call. V gave up 6 bases and J gave up 6 bases, with 9 bases separating them. The CDR3 has 11 amino acids. Germline CDR1 LGHDT, CDR2 YNNKEL (reference sequence). The CDR3 reads CASSQEGEQYF. For the CDR3, the DNA is TGTGCCAGCAGTCAGGAAGGCGAGCAGTACTTC.

The chain has TRBV28 and TRBJ2-1, with 14 positions matching TRBD2. V lost 7 bases to trimming and J lost 13 bases; unmatched junction nucleotides: 15. The CDR3 has 16 residues. Looked up from germline, CDR1 is MDHEN and CDR2 is SYDVKM. The CDR3 loop is CASTHRGLAGESGQFF. CDR3 sequence (DNA): TGTGCCAGCACCCATAGGGGACTAGCGGGAGAATCAGGACAGTTCTTC.

V and J are TRBV19 and TRBJ2-2; 8 bases are shared with TRBD1. The CDR3 runs 12 residues. The ends lost 9 bases at V and 6 bases at J; junction bases unmatched: 3. Looked up from germline, CDR1 is LNHDA and CDR2 is SQIVND (reference sequence). CDR3 in amino acids: CASRQGPGELFF. The CDR3 DNA sequence: TGTGCCAGCAGACAGGGGCCCGGGGAGCTGTTTTTT. The whole variable domain, remainder taken from reference TRBV19 and TRBJ2-2, is DGGITQSPKYLFRKEGQNVTLSCEQNLNHDAMYWYRQDPGQGLRLIYYSQIVNDFQKGDIAEGYSVSREKKESFPLTVTSAQKNPTAFYLCASRQGPGELFFGEGSRLTVL.

This chain uses TRBV7-8 with TRBJ2-7, with 9 bases fitting TRBD1. The CDR3 loop spans 15 amino acids. V was pared by 2 bases and J by 3 bases, with 5 bases of the junction left unmatched. Germline lookup yields CDR1 SGHVS and CDR2 FQNEAQ. The CDR3 sequence: CASSLRTGEFYEQYF. The CDR3 nucleotides read TGTGCCAGCAGCTTACGGACAGGGGAATTCTACGAGCAGTACTTC.

The rearrangement joins TRBV4-2 to TRBJ2-4; no definite D call. V lost 0 bases and J 0 bases, leaving 12 bases between the germline ends. Germline lookup yields CDR1 LGHNA and CDR2 YNFKEQ. The CDR3 is made up of 17 amino acids. CDR3 loop: CASSQEVRPLAKNIQYF. For the CDR3, the DNA is TGTGCCAGCAGCCAAGAAGTCAGGCCACTAGCCAAAAACATTCAGTACTTC.

V is TRBV10-3 and J is TRBJ2-7, with TRBD2 matching over 15 bases. The CDR3 is 20 amino acids. The junction had 15 bases not matched to a gene; V was cut back by 4 bases and J by 2 bases. CDR1 and CDR2 from the germline V gene are ENHRY and SYGVKD. The CDR3 nucleotides read TGTGCCATCAGTGCCTCCTTAGGGACTAGCGGGAGGTCCGGGCCCTACGAGCAGTACTTC. Encoded protein: CAISASLGTSGRSGPYEQYF.

This chain connects TRBV19 to TRBJ2-2, with 13 bases that match TRBD2. V dropped 7 bases and J dropped 4; count of bases not matched to a gene: 12. The germline V gene has CDR1 LNHDA and CDR2 SQIVND (reference sequence). The CDR3 sequence is 18 residues long. CDR3 DNA: TGTGCCAGTATCAGGACTAGCGGGAGAGGGCAGAGCACCGGGGAGCTGTTTTTT. Translated: CASIRTSGRGQSTGELFF. Based on the CDR3 plus reference TRBV19 and TRBJ2-2, the full variable domain is DGGITQSPKYLFRKEGQNVTLSCEQNLNHDAMYWYRQDPGQGLRLIYYSQIVNDFQKGDIAEGYSVSREKKESFPLTVTSAQKNPTAFYLCASIRTSGRGQSTGELFFGEGSRLTVL.

The J gene is TRBJ1-6, the V gene TRBV5-8, with a tentative D call TRBD1 (5 bases). CDR1 is SGHTS and CDR2 is YDEGEE in the germline V gene. V was trimmed by 0 bases and J by 7 bases, leaving 8 bases between them. CDR3 length: 14 amino acids. CDR3 sequence: CASSLAPGNSPLHF. The CDR3, as DNA: TGTGCCAGCAGCTTGGCCCCAGGGAATTCACCCCTCCACTTT.

This chain uses TRBV7-2 with TRBJ2-1; 9 bases agree with TRBD1. CDR1 and CDR2 (germline): SGHTA, FQGNSA. CDR3 length: 15 amino acids. J was trimmed by 6 bases and V by 1 base; bases with no gene match: 4. The chain's CDR3 is CASSLVGTGFNEQFF. The CDR3 nucleotides read TGTGCCAGCAGCTTAGTCGGGACAGGGTTCAATGAGCAGTTCTTC.

The chain links TRBV30 to TRBJ1-1; 11 nucleotides line up with TRBD1. Germline V lookup: CDR1 GTSNPN, CDR2 SVGIG (reference sequence). The trim removed 5 bases at V and 6 bases at J, leaving 2 bases unmatched. The CDR3 length is 12 residues. The CDR3 loop reads CAWGQGAAEAFF. The DNA for the CDR3 is TGTGCCTGGGGACAGGGGGCGGCTGAAGCTTTCTTT.

The rearrangement links TRBV27 to TRBJ2-1; TRBD2 matches at 12 bases. Germline V gene lookup returns CDR1 MNHEY and CDR2 SMNVEV (reference sequence). The V and J ends lost 5 bases and 8 bases, in that order; junction bases with no gene match: 7. The CDR3 extends over 15 amino acids. CDR3 sequence reads: CASSPWTSGIDEQFF. CDR3 in DNA: TGTGCCAGCAGTCCTTGGACTAGCGGGATTGATGAGCAGTTCTTC.

The chain recombines TRBV2 with TRBJ2-1; D not resolved. V lost 3 bases to trimming and J lost 6 bases, with 12 bases between them. Germline CDR1 is SNHLY and CDR2 is FYNNEI. The length of the CDR3 is 14 residues. This CDR3 reads CASSDISTRNEQFF. CDR3 nucleotide sequence: TGTGCCAGCAGTGATATATCAACCCGCAATGAGCAGTTCTTC.

The rearrangement links TRBV5-1 to TRBJ2-1; D gene ambiguous. The V gene lost 0 bases and the J gene lost 0 bases, with 10 bases spanning the gap. The CDR3 consists of 16 residues. CDR1 and CDR2 (germline): SGHRS, YFSETQ. CDR3 sequence (DNA): TGCGCCAGCAGCTTGGGCGGAGCTAGCTCCTACAATGAGCAGTTCTTC. This codes for CASSLGGASSYNEQFF.

This chain connects TRBV15 to TRBJ1-1; TRBD1 agrees at 7 bases. Per germline, CDR1 LNHNV and CDR2 YYDKDF (reference sequence). The CDR3 runs 14 residues. The V segment lost 1 base and the J segment 10 bases; nucleotides outside the gene matches: 9. CDR3 sequence (DNA): TGTGCCACCAGCAGAGCGTTGGAGGGGGCCCGAGCTTTCTTT. It is translated as CATSRALEGARAFF.

This chain connects TRBV4-3 to TRBJ2-2; TRBD1 or TRBD2 may be the D gene (5 bases each). The V gene's germline CDR1 is LGHNA and CDR2 YSLEER. The CDR3 extends over 13 amino acids. The germline V and J ends were trimmed by 4 bases and 5 bases, with 8 bases remaining between them. The CDR3 sequence is CASSLGPTGELFF. The CDR3 nucleotides read TGCGCCAGCAGCCTGGGACCGACCGGGGAGCTGTTTTTT.

The chain is built from TRBV7-9 and TRBJ2-7; TRBD1 matches 7 bases. Germline CDR1 and CDR2: SEHNR and FQNEAQ (reference sequence). Losses at the gene ends were 1 base for V and 3 bases for J; bases not matched to a gene: 6. This CDR3 has 15 amino acids. CDR3 sequence reads: CASSLGTGLIYEQYF. CDR3 DNA: TGTGCCAGCAGCTTAGGGACAGGTTTAATCTACGAGCAGTACTTC. The variable domain in full, with the rest retrieved from reference TRBV7-9 and TRBJ2-7, is DTGVSQNPRHKITKRGQNVTFRCDPISEHNRLYWYRQTLGQGPEFLTYFQNEAQLEKSRLLSDRFSAERPKGSFSTLEIQRTEQGDSAMYLCASSLGTGLIYEQYFGPGTRLTVT.

The rearrangement uses TRBV9 and TRBJ2-2; the D is unclear. CDR1 is SGDLS and CDR2 is YYNGEE in the germline V gene. The ends were cut back, 4 bases at V and 1 base at J, with 14 bases in the middle. The CDR3 consists of 16 residues. CDR3 nucleotides: TGTGCCAGCAGCCCCCGATCTGCGGAGAACACCGGGGAGCTGTTTTTT. This translates into CASSPRSAENTGELFF. Variable domain in full (rest from reference TRBV9 and TRBJ2-2): DSGVTQTPKHLITATGQRVTLRCSPRSGDLSVYWYQQSLDQGLQFLIQYYNGEERAKGNILERFSAQQFPDLHSELNLSSLELGDSALYFCASSPRSAENTGELFFGEGSRLTVL.

The chain uses TRBV28 and TRBJ1-4, with D hard to call. The CDR3 has 13 amino acids. Trimming cost V 10 bases and J 8 bases, with 17 bases left between them. Germline V CDR1 and CDR2: MDHEN, SYDVKM. DNA of the CDR3: TGTGCCATTTCGGCAGTAAAACGGGAAAAACTGTTTTTT. Encoded protein: CAISAVKREKLFF.

A remark on this clone: Different DNA sequences within this sample yield the same CDR3. The V and J genes are TRBV7-3 and TRBJ2-7, with D uncertain. The V and J ends lost 0 bases and 4 bases respectively, with 7 bases between them. The CDR3 extends over 13 amino acids. CDR1 is SGHTA and CDR2 is FQGTGA in the germline V gene. In nucleotides, the CDR3 is TGTGCCAGCAGCTTAACGACCGGTTACGAGCAGTACTTC. Translation gives CASSLTTGYEQYF.

The rearrangement uses TRBV6-6 and TRBJ1-1; TRBD1 matches 9 bases. Germline CDR1 reads MNHNY; CDR2 reads SVGAGI (reference sequence). The CDR3 covers 16 residues. Germline trimming cut 4 bases from V and 4 bases from J; bases unmatched to any gene: 10. The CDR3 loop is CASSFSEGQGGTEAFF. The DNA of the CDR3 is TGTGCCAGCAGTTTCTCCGAGGGACAGGGAGGCACTGAAGCTTTCTTT.

The V call is TRBV18, the J call TRBJ2-3; 14 positions match TRBD2. After removal of 6 bases from V and 3 bases from J, the junction contained 23 bases not matched to a gene. CDR3 size: 22 residues. In germline, CDR1 is KGHSH, CDR2 LQKENI. CDR3 DNA sequence: TGTGCCAGCTCCCGACTCCGGACAGCTGGGACTAGCGGGAGTGGAGGGACAGATACGCAGTATTTT. Translating gives CASSRLRTAGTSGSGGTDTQYF.

The sample holds one count of this clone. CDR3 amino acids: CASSTGQGWNSPLHF. CDR3 in DNA: TGTGCCAGCAGTACGGGACAGGGTTGGAATTCACCCCTCCACTTT. The chain carries TRBV28 and TRBJ1-6; the match to TRBD1 covers 9 bases. The V gene end was trimmed by 5 bases and the J gene end by 7 bases; junction bases not matched to a gene: 6. Germline CDR1 is MDHEN and CDR2 is SYDVKM. This CDR3 is built from 15 residues.

J is TRBJ1-5 and V is TRBV5-5; 7 bases match TRBD1. After removal of 3 bases from V and 3 bases from J, the junction contained 9 bases not matched to a gene. Germline V lookup: CDR1 SGHKS, CDR2 YYEKEE (reference sequence). There are 16 residues in the CDR3. The CDR3 protein is CASSWGHRGTNQPQHF. The CDR3 nucleotides read TGTGCCAGCAGCTGGGGTCACAGGGGAACCAATCAGCCCCAGCATTTT.

This chain connects TRBV27 to TRBJ2-2, with 8 bases lining up with TRBD1. Germline V gene sequence: CDR1 MNHEY, CDR2 SMNVEV (reference sequence). The CDR3 is 16 residues long. V shed 3 bases and J 7 bases; nucleotides not matched to a gene: 10. The CDR3 sequence is CASSFLPGGVDGELFF. The CDR3 nucleotides are TGTGCCAGCAGTTTCTTACCAGGGGGCGTGGACGGGGAGCTGTTTTTT.